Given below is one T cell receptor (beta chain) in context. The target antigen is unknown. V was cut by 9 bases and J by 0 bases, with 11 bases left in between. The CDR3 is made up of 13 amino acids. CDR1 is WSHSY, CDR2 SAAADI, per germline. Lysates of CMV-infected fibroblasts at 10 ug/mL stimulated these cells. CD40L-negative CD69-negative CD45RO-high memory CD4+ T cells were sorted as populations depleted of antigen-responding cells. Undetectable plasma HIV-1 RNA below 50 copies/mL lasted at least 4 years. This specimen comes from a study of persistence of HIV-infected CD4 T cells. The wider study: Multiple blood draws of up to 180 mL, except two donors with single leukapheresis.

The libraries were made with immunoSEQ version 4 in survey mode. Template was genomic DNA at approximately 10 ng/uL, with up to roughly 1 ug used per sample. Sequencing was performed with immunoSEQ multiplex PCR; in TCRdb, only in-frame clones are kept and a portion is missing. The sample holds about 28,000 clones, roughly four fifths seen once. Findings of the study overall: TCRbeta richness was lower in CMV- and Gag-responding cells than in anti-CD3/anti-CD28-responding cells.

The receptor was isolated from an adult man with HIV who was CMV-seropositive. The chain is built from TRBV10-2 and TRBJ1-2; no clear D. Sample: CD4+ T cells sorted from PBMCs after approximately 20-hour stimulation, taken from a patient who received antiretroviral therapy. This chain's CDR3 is CASRADANYGYTF. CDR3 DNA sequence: TGCGCCAGTAGGGCCGATGCTAACTATGGCTACACCTTC.